What follows are 10 T cell receptor beta chains derived from one specimen sequenced in a study of T cell repertoires in cytomegalovirus infection. MiXCR was run by TCRdb on the reads, yielding one entry per CDR3 protein. The sample lists about 830,000 distinct CDR3 sequences, about 30% occurring once. No cognate antigen is known for these TCRs. Material: cultured CD8+ T cells from PBMCs, obtained from culture after CMV antigen stimulation. These receptors were taken from a human donor in good health (CMV status not recorded). Some clones in this sample may be carry-over from other donors' samples.

In this sample, this clonotype turned up a few times. The chain's CDR3 is CASSSGQVKPPAGYTF. The CDR3 DNA follows: TGTGCCAGCAGCTCGGGACAAGTAAAACCTCCTGCTGGCTACACCTTC. The chain is built from TRBV7-9 and TRBJ1-2, with D perhaps TRBD1 (6 bases). V was cut by 4 bases and J by 7 bases, with 22 bases left in between. The CDR3 runs 16 residues. Germline V gene lookup returns CDR1 SEHNR and CDR2 FQNEAQ (reference sequence). The variable domain in full, completed from reference TRBV7-9 and TRBJ1-2, reads DTGVSQNPRHKITKRGQNVTFRCDPISEHNRLYWYRQTLGQGPEFLTYFQNEAQLEKSRLLSDRFSAERPKGSFSTLEIQRTEQGDSAMYLCASSSGQVKPPAGYTFGSGTRLTVV.

In this sample, this clonotype turned up a few times. The chain joins TRBV28 to TRBJ2-1, with 14 positions matching TRBD2. Germline V gene sequence: CDR1 MDHEN, CDR2 SYDVKM. The CDR3 length is 21 residues. V lost 3 bases and J lost 6; bases outside the gene matches: 19. CDR3 sequence reads: CASSFTPASRTSGGLINEQFF. CDR3 in DNA: TGTGCCAGCAGTTTTACCCCCGCATCAAGGACTAGCGGGGGGTTAATCAATGAGCAGTTCTTC. Full variable domain (remainder filled in from reference TRBV28 and TRBJ2-1): DVKVTQSSRYLVKRTGEKVFLECVQDMDHENMFWYRQDPGLGLRLIYFSYDVKMKEKGDIPEGYSVSREKKERFSLILESASTNQTSMYLCASSFTPASRTSGGLINEQFFGPGTRLTVL.

The V gene is TRBV12-3 or TRBV12-4, the J gene TRBJ1-6; possible D gene TRBD1, 5 bases. V was shortened by 3 bases and J by 0 bases, with 18 bases between the two germline ends. This CDR3 has 19 residues. CDR3 in amino acids: CASSFGVQAFSSYNSPLHF. The CDR3 DNA is TGTGCCAGCAGTTTTGGGGTACAGGCTTTTAGCTCCTATAATTCACCCCTCCACTTT.

V is TRBV29-1 and J is TRBJ2-2; TRBD2 is a possible D gene (5 bases). This CDR3 has 12 amino acids. V gave up 7 bases and J gave up 5 bases, with 11 bases separating them. Looked up from germline, CDR1 is SQVTM and CDR2 is ANQGSEA. CDR3 sequence: CSAFGVTGELFF. The CDR3 nucleotides are TGCAGCGCCTTCGGGGTGACCGGGGAGCTGTTTTTT.

This clonotype occurred a few times. The V call is TRBV28, the J call TRBJ1-1, with a tentative D call TRBD1 (6 bases). Trimming shortened V by 5 bases and J by 7 bases, and 17 bases separated the two germline ends. This CDR3 spans 14 amino acids. Per germline, CDR1 MDHEN and CDR2 SYDVKM. The CDR3 DNA sequence: TGTGCCAGCAGTCCTCGGGGGGCGAGAGGTGAAGCTTTCTTT. Translating it yields CASSPRGARGEAFF.

This clonotype has only one observation. One end of the junction varies from germline; a read error may be responsible. This chain connects TRBV7-3 to TRBJ2-1; the match to TRBD2 covers 9 bases. The CDR3 is made up of 15 amino acids. Germline CDR1 SGHTA, CDR2 FQGTGA. The CDR3 sequence: CVSSPSGDYHNEQFF. For the CDR3, the DNA is TGTGTCAGCAGCCCTAGCGGGGATTACCACAATGAGCAGTTCTTC.

Turning to this clonotype: This could be a read error, since a much larger clone is one nucleotide away. The V and J genes are TRBV4-1 and TRBJ2-4; possibly TRBD1 for D (5 bases). The CDR3 is made up of 19 amino acids. Germline V gene sequence: CDR1 MGHRA, CDR2 YSYEKL. CDR3 in DNA: TGCGCCTGCAGCCAAGATTTAGGCCCCCGCAGGGTGGGCAAAAACATTCAGTACTTC. It yields the protein CACSQDLGPRRVGKNIQYF.

This clonotype was picked up a small number of times. The V gene is TRBV7-9, the J gene TRBJ2-1; possible D gene TRBD2, 6 bases. The CDR3 sequence is 17 residues long. With 5 bases removed from V and 0 bases from J, the gap between germline ends came to 17 bases. Germline-derived CDR1 and CDR2 are SEHNR and FQNEAQ (reference sequence). The CDR3 region has the DNA TGTGCCAGCAGCCCCGGGACTTCGTCCAACTCCTACAATGAGCAGTTCTTC. It translates to CASSPGTSSNSYNEQFF.

This clonotype was seen repeatedly, ten times or more. The chain couples TRBV7-9 to TRBJ2-7; D is unclear. CDR3 length: 12 residues. Germline loops: CDR1 SEHNR, CDR2 FQNEAQ (reference sequence). Trimming pared 3 bases from V and 5 bases from J, leaving 8 bases between. This chain's CDR3 is CASSLDPNEQYF. CDR3 bases: TGTGCCAGCAGCTTGGACCCGAACGAGCAGTACTTC.

The gene calls are TRBV7-9 and TRBJ2-3; D remains unclear. Germline assignment: CDR1 SEHNR and CDR2 FQNEAQ (reference sequence). With 3 bases removed from V and 4 bases from J, the gap between germline ends came to 14 bases. The length of the CDR3 is 15 residues. The CDR3 DNA reads as TGTGCCAGCAGCTTGGCGTCAAGTATATCAGATACGCAGTATTTT. Translating it yields CASSLASSISDTQYF.